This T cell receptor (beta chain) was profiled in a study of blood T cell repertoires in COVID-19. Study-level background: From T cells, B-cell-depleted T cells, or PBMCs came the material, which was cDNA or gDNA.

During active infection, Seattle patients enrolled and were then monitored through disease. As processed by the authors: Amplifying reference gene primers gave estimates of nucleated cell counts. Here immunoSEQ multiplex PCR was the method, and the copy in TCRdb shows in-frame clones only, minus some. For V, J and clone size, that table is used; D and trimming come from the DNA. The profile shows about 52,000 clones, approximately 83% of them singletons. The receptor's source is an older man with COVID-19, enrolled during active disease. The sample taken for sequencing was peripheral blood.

This CDR3 reads CASTSGGSYNEQFF. In DNA form, the CDR3 reads TGTGCCAGCACCTCGGGGGGGTCCTACAATGAGCAGTTCTTC. The J gene is TRBJ2-1, the V gene TRBV28; 8 positions agree with TRBD2. Germline CDR1 is MDHEN and CDR2 is SYDVKM. V lost 7 bases and J lost 1; bases outside the gene matches: 3. This CDR3 has 14 amino acids.